The rows below give T cell receptor beta chains drawn from one sample of a study of HIV-infected patients and healthy controls. TCRdb recomputed calls from the 5' RACE reads with MiXCR, one row per CDR3 protein. The sample has approximately 17,000 distinct CDR3 sequences, more than 7.5% seen once. Sequences were obtained from blood. The origin of the receptors is an adult in good health. The CDR3 runs from the conserved cysteine through the conserved F or W. Fields, in order: V gene, J gene, D gene, clone size, CDR3 DNA, CDR3 protein. D genes are given only for firm matches. Size values are once, few and many counts, or a class for expanded clones, and some rows have none.

v_gene: TRBV4-3; j_gene: TRBJ1-4; d_gene: TRBD1; abundance: many; CDR3nt: TGCGCCAGCAGCCAGGGCGGGACAGTCGGGGGTGAAAAACTGTTTTTT; CDR3aa: CASSQGGTVGGEKLFF
v_gene: TRBV18; j_gene: TRBJ1-3; d_gene: .; abundance: medium-sized; CDR3nt: TGTGCCAGCTCACCACCGGGTCAGAAAAACACCATATATTTT; CDR3aa: CASSPPGQKNTIYF
v_gene: TRBV4-3; j_gene: TRBJ2-7; d_gene: .; abundance: many; CDR3nt: TGCGCCAGCAGCCAGAGTGCACACTCCTACGAGCAGTACTTC; CDR3aa: CASSQSAHSYEQYF
v_gene: TRBV5-1; j_gene: TRBJ2-3; d_gene: .; abundance: many; CDR3nt: TGCGCCAGCTCTTCCGGGGTTGTGGCGGATAGCACAGATACGCAGTATTTT; CDR3aa: CASSSGVVADSTDTQYF
v_gene: TRBV10-3; j_gene: TRBJ2-1; d_gene: .; abundance: .; CDR3nt: TGTGCCATCAGCCCAGGGGGGGATGAGCAGTTCTTC; CDR3aa: CAISPGGDEQFF
v_gene: TRBV19; j_gene: TRBJ1-5; d_gene: .; abundance: many; CDR3nt: TGTGCCAGTAGTATAGATGGTCCCATAATGAGCGGCAATCAGCCCCAGCATTTT; CDR3aa: CASSIDGPIMSGNQPQHF
v_gene: TRBV24-1; j_gene: TRBJ2-2; d_gene: TRBD1; abundance: medium-sized; CDR3nt: TGTGCCACCAGTGATTTCGCCGGGACAGGGGAAACCGGGGAGCTGTTTTTT; CDR3aa: CATSDFAGTGETGELFF
v_gene: TRBV5-6; j_gene: TRBJ2-7; d_gene: TRBD2; abundance: many; CDR3nt: TGTGCCAGCAGCTTTGGGACTAGCGGAACTGGGGACCCTTACGAGCAGTACTTC; CDR3aa: CASSFGTSGTGDPYEQYF
v_gene: TRBV18; j_gene: TRBJ1-3; d_gene: .; abundance: many; CDR3nt: TGTGCCAGCTCACCCCAAGACTCTGGAAACACCATATATTTT; CDR3aa: CASSPQDSGNTIYF
v_gene: TRBV27; j_gene: TRBJ2-7; d_gene: .; abundance: many; CDR3nt: TGTGCCAGCAAGTCCGCGGGCGAGCAGTACTTC; CDR3aa: CASKSAGEQYF
v_gene: TRBV20-1; j_gene: TRBJ2-5; d_gene: TRBD2; abundance: many; CDR3nt: TGCAGTGCTAGAGTCACCGGGGATAGCGGGAGGATGGTAGAGACCCAGTACTTC; CDR3aa: CSARVTGDSGRMVETQYF
v_gene: TRBV3-1; j_gene: TRBJ2-2; d_gene: TRBD1; abundance: many; CDR3nt: TGTGCCCCCCATATCCGACAGGGGGCATTGCGGGGTTACACCGGGGAGCTGTTTTTT; CDR3aa: CAPHIRQGALRGYTGELFF
v_gene: TRBV12-3/TRBV12-4; j_gene: TRBJ1-4; d_gene: TRBD1; abundance: medium-sized; CDR3nt: TGTGCCAGCAAGTGGACAGGGCTCGAAAAACTGTTTTTT; CDR3aa: CASKWTGLEKLFF
v_gene: TRBV7-2; j_gene: TRBJ2-1; d_gene: .; abundance: many; CDR3nt: TGTGCCAGCAGCTTAATCGTAGCGGTAGCCTACAATGAGCAGTTCTTC; CDR3aa: CASSLIVAVAYNEQFF
v_gene: TRBV5-1; j_gene: TRBJ2-6; d_gene: .; abundance: .; CDR3nt: TGCGCCAGCAGCCAGGGACAACCCCAGGGGGCCAACGTCCTGACTTTC; CDR3aa: CASSQGQPQGANVLTF
v_gene: TRBV4-1; j_gene: TRBJ1-5; d_gene: .; abundance: medium-sized; CDR3nt: TGCGCCAGCAGCCAACTTCAGGGATGGGATAGCAATCAGCCCCAGCATTTT; CDR3aa: CASSQLQGWDSNQPQHF
v_gene: TRBV10-2; j_gene: TRBJ2-3; d_gene: TRBD2; abundance: medium-sized; CDR3nt: TGCGCCAGCAACGTTGGACTAGCGGGGTTGGATACGCAGTATTTT; CDR3aa: CASNVGLAGLDTQYF
v_gene: TRBV7-7; j_gene: TRBJ2-5; d_gene: .; abundance: many; CDR3nt: TGTGCTAGCGCGTACGGACAGCAAGAGACCCAGTACTTC; CDR3aa: CASAYGQQETQYF
v_gene: TRBV27; j_gene: TRBJ2-1; d_gene: .; abundance: many; CDR3nt: TGTGCCAGCAGACAGGTTCCTATGGATGAGCAGTTCTTC; CDR3aa: CASRQVPMDEQFF
v_gene: TRBV28; j_gene: TRBJ2-1; d_gene: TRBD2; abundance: many; CDR3nt: TGTGCCAGCAGCCCCCCTAGCGGGAGGAATTACAATGAGCAGTTCTTC; CDR3aa: CASSPPSGRNYNEQFF
v_gene: TRBV3-1; j_gene: TRBJ2-1; d_gene: .; abundance: many; CDR3nt: TGTGCCAGCAGCCAAAGTCTAGCGGAGCAGTTCTTC; CDR3aa: CASSQSLAEQFF
v_gene: TRBV6-6; j_gene: TRBJ1-1; d_gene: .; abundance: many; CDR3nt: TGTGCCAGCAGTTACTCGTCCACTGAAGCTTTCTTT; CDR3aa: CASSYSSTEAFF
v_gene: TRBV4-3; j_gene: TRBJ2-7; d_gene: .; abundance: many; CDR3nt: TGCGCCAGCAGCCAAGCGGCAGGGGCCATCTACGAGCAGTACTTC; CDR3aa: CASSQAAGAIYEQYF
v_gene: TRBV7-9; j_gene: TRBJ2-1; d_gene: .; abundance: many; CDR3nt: TGTGCCAGCAGCTTTAACAGGGACGATGAGCAGTTCTTC; CDR3aa: CASSFNRDDEQFF
v_gene: TRBV5-5; j_gene: TRBJ1-5; d_gene: TRBD1; abundance: many; CDR3nt: TGTGCCAGCAGCTTGGCAGGGGGCAGGGGGCAGCCCCAGCATTTT; CDR3aa: CASSLAGGRGQPQHF
v_gene: TRBV5-5; j_gene: TRBJ2-5; d_gene: .; abundance: medium-sized; CDR3nt: TGTGCCAGCAGCTTGCCGCTCCAGGGTCGACAAGAGACCCAGTACTTC; CDR3aa: CASSLPLQGRQETQYF
v_gene: TRBV28; j_gene: TRBJ2-5; d_gene: .; abundance: medium-sized; CDR3nt: TGTGCCAGCAGTTTATATCGGGGGGCGGAAGAGACCCAGTACTTC; CDR3aa: CASSLYRGAEETQYF
v_gene: TRBV6-5; j_gene: TRBJ2-3; d_gene: .; abundance: many; CDR3nt: TGTGCCAGCAGTTTGACAGGACTTCTCACAGATACGCAGTATTTT; CDR3aa: CASSLTGLLTDTQYF
v_gene: TRBV28; j_gene: TRBJ1-4; d_gene: TRBD1; abundance: few; CDR3nt: TGTGCCAGCAGTTTGGGGACAGGGAATAATGAAAAACTGTTTTTT; CDR3aa: CASSLGTGNNEKLFF
v_gene: TRBV29-1; j_gene: TRBJ1-1; d_gene: .; abundance: medium-sized; CDR3nt: TGCAGCGTTCTGAGCAGGGAGAACACTGAAGCTTTCTTT; CDR3aa: CSVLSRENTEAFF
v_gene: TRBV7-2; j_gene: TRBJ2-3; d_gene: .; abundance: few; CDR3nt: TGTGCCAGCAGCTTTGGCCGAACGGATACGCAGTATTTT; CDR3aa: CASSFGRTDTQYF
v_gene: TRBV2; j_gene: TRBJ2-3; d_gene: .; abundance: many; CDR3nt: TGTGCCAGCAGTCCAGATACTAGCACAGATACGCAGTATTTT; CDR3aa: CASSPDTSTDTQYF
v_gene: TRBV13; j_gene: TRBJ1-2; d_gene: .; abundance: .; CDR3nt: TGTGCCAGCAGCTTTCCCAGGACGTCTGGCTACACCTTC; CDR3aa: CASSFPRTSGYTF
v_gene: TRBV5-1; j_gene: TRBJ2-3; d_gene: .; abundance: many; CDR3nt: TGCGCCAGCAGCTTGAAGATTGGCGGGTCTAGCACAGATACGCAGTATTTT; CDR3aa: CASSLKIGGSSTDTQYF
v_gene: TRBV5-6; j_gene: TRBJ2-1; d_gene: .; abundance: many; CDR3nt: TGTGCCAGCGCCTTACGGGTCTCCTACAATGAGCAGTTCTTC; CDR3aa: CASALRVSYNEQFF
v_gene: TRBV12-3/TRBV12-4; j_gene: TRBJ2-3; d_gene: TRBD2; abundance: medium-sized; CDR3nt: TGTGCCAGCAGCTTAGCGGGAGGTGCAGATACGCAGTATTTT; CDR3aa: CASSLAGGADTQYF
v_gene: TRBV7-9; j_gene: TRBJ1-6; d_gene: .; abundance: many; CDR3nt: TGTGCCAGCAGCTTAGATCACCCACGTTTTAATTCACCCCTCCACTTT; CDR3aa: CASSLDHPRFNSPLHF